What follows are 29 T cell receptor beta chains derived from one specimen sequenced in a study of blood T cell repertoires in COVID-19. The assay was immunoSEQ multiplex PCR, and TCRdb's table has in-frame clones only and misses some. The repertoire has 150,000 to 180,000 clones, around 82% of them found once; the top ten carry 0.63%. Sequencing was carried out using peripheral blood. These receptors came from a man in his 60s with COVID-19, enrolled during active disease.

The rearrangement joins TRBV19 to TRBJ1-2; no clear D. The germline V gene encodes CDR1 LNHDA and CDR2 SQIVND (reference sequence). The CDR3 runs to 15 residues. V was pared by 0 bases and J by 6 bases, with 14 bases between. In DNA form, the CDR3 reads TGTGCCAGTAGTATAGAGAGGAGCCGGAAAGATGGCTACACCTTC. Translation: CASSIERSRKDGYTF. Full variable domain (remainder filled in from reference TRBV19 and TRBJ1-2): DGGITQSPKYLFRKEGQNVTLSCEQNLNHDAMYWYRQDPGQGLRLIYYSQIVNDFQKGDIAEGYSVSREKKESFPLTVTSAQKNPTAFYLCASSIERSRKDGYTFGSGTRLTVV.

This clone was detected a few times. J is TRBJ1-2 and V is TRBV23-1, with 7 positions matching TRBD1. TRBV23-1 qualifies as an ORF whose function is uncertain. CDR3 length equals 14 residues. With V trimmed by 2 bases and J by 8 bases, 8 bases remained unmatched. The DNA for the CDR3 is TGCGCCAGCAGTCAACCCAGGGGGTTGCGAGGCTACACCTTC. Its protein product is CASSQPRGLRGYTF.

The chain has TRBV11-2 and TRBJ2-1, with 11 bases identical to TRBD2. V dropped 5 bases and J dropped 9; count of bases not matched to a gene: 9. Germline lookup yields CDR1 SGHAT and CDR2 FQNNGV. The CDR3 has 15 amino acids. CDR3 bases: TGTGCCAGCAGCCTAGCGGGGGGTGTCTCGGGTGAGCAGTTCTTC. This sequence encodes CASSLAGGVSGEQFF.

On this clone: An end of the junction differs from the germline gene, which may be a read error. The gene calls are TRBV6-5 and TRBJ1-2; D may be TRBD1 (6 bases). CDR3 length: 14 residues. The germline CDR1 and CDR2 sequences are MNHEY and SVGAGI. For the CDR3, the DNA is TGTGCCAGCACTCCCGGGACAACTAATTATGGCTACACCTTC. It codes for CASTPGTTNYGYTF.

V usage is TRBV25-1 and J usage is TRBJ1-1; the D gene is possibly TRBD1 (5 bases). The V gene's germline CDR1 is MGHDK and CDR2 SYGVNS. Trimming took off 3 bases at V and 1 base at J, with 9 bases between the two ends. CDR3 length equals 14 residues. The CDR3 sequence is CASSDGQGNTEAFF. CDR3 DNA: TGTGCCAGCAGTGACGGGCAGGGGAACACTGAAGCTTTCTTT.

This chain links TRBV30 with TRBJ1-5; D remains unclear. Trimming cost V 0 bases and J 2 bases, with 17 bases left between them. The CDR3 length is 17 residues. Germline assignment: CDR1 GTSNPN and CDR2 SVGIG (reference sequence). The CDR3 DNA reads TGTGCCTGGAGTGTTAAGCGGGTACGGAGTGGCAATCAGCCCCAGCATTTT. Its protein product is CAWSVKRVRSGNQPQHF.

The chain is built from TRBV19 and TRBJ1-2, with 9 nucleotides matching TRBD1. CDR3 length: 15 amino acids. Trimming at V came to 3 bases and at J to 4 bases, leaving 6 bases not matched to a gene. In germline, CDR1 is LNHDA, CDR2 SQIVND (reference sequence). CDR3 residues: CASSIERTGAYGYTF. The CDR3 region has the DNA TGTGCCAGTAGTATCGAGAGGACAGGGGCCTATGGCTACACCTTC.

This chain connects TRBV3-1 (or the pseudogene TRBV3-2) to TRBJ1-1; 11 bases align to TRBD1. The ends lost 3 bases at V and 4 bases at J; junction bases unmatched: 7. Germline assignment: CDR1 LGHDT and CDR2 YNNKEL (reference sequence). The CDR3 has 16 amino acids. The CDR3 protein is CASSQWDRGEGTEAFF. The CDR3 DNA is TGTGCCAGCAGCCAGTGGGACAGGGGGGAGGGCACTGAAGCTTTCTTT.

The chain has TRBV4-2 and TRBJ2-2, with 10 bases matching TRBD2. With V trimmed by 0 bases and J by 6 bases, 7 bases remained unmatched. CDR3 length: 17 residues. The germline V gene has CDR1 LGHNA and CDR2 YNFKEQ. The CDR3 bases are TGTGCCAGCAGCCAAGATAGAGGGACTAGCGTGTCCGGGGAGCTGTTTTTT. Translating it yields CASSQDRGTSVSGELFF.

The chain carries TRBV11-3 and TRBJ2-5, with D hard to call. The CDR3 is made up of 14 amino acids. Germline values: CDR1 SGHNT, CDR2 YENEEA. Trimming pared 5 bases from V and 2 bases from J, leaving 12 bases between. The CDR3 spells CASSRSPQQETQYF. CDR3 DNA: TGTGCCAGCAGCCGATCTCCACAGCAAGAGACCCAGTACTTC.

The V gene is TRBV7-2, the J gene TRBJ1-3; tentatively, D is TRBD1 (5 bases). The CDR3 runs to 16 residues. The germline V gene encodes CDR1 SGHTA and CDR2 FQGNSA. V lost 5 bases and J 0 bases, leaving 14 bases between the germline ends. DNA for the CDR3: TGTGCCAGCAGCGAGAGGGACTCCGGCTCTGGAAACACCATATATTTT. This gives the protein CASSERDSGSGNTIYF.

The chain joins TRBV7-2 to TRBJ1-1; D ambiguous. V was cut by 1 base and J by 8 bases, with 8 bases left in between. The CDR3 runs 12 residues. CDR1 is SGHTA, CDR2 FQGNSA, per germline. The CDR3 DNA sequence: TGTGCCAGCAGCTTAGATTTGGCAGAAGCTTTCTTT. Translated, it gives CASSLDLAEAFF.

J is TRBJ2-1 and V is TRBV18, with 12 bases matching TRBD1. Germline V gives CDR1 KGHSH, CDR2 LQKENI. The CDR3 length is 17 residues. V lost 4 bases, J lost 7 bases, and 11 bases stayed unmatched. The CDR3 nucleotides are TGTGCCAGCTCACTTCTGGGGACAGGGGGCGCGGTTAATGAGCAGTTCTTC. Its translation: CASSLLGTGGAVNEQFF.

This clone was found a few times. CDR3 residues: CASSSGQGGHYGYTF. The CDR3 nucleotides read TGTGCCAGCAGCTCCGGACAGGGGGGGCACTATGGCTACACCTTC. The rearrangement links TRBV5-4 to TRBJ1-2; the match to TRBD1 covers 10 bases. This CDR3 comprises 15 residues. With 3 bases clipped from V and 3 bases from J, the junction kept 5 bases outside the gene matches. Germline loops: CDR1 SGHNT, CDR2 YYREEE (reference sequence).

This chain links TRBV3-1 (or the pseudogene TRBV3-2) with TRBJ1-4; the match to TRBD1 covers 10 bases. CDR3 length: 15 residues. V was pared by 4 bases and J by 8 bases, with 7 bases of the junction left unmatched. The germline V gene has CDR1 LGHDT and CDR2 YNNKEL (reference sequence). The CDR3 here is CASSRGGQGSEKLFF. The CDR3 DNA is TGTGCCAGCAGCCGAGGGGGACAGGGGAGCGAAAAACTGTTTTTT.

This clone was counted ten times or more. The chain couples TRBV18 to TRBJ1-2; 9 nucleotides line up with TRBD1. This CDR3 contains 16 residues. Looked up from germline, CDR1 is KGHSH and CDR2 is LQKENI. Trimming took 3 bases from V and 4 from J; bases not matched to a gene: 9. In DNA, the CDR3 is TGTGCCAGCTCACCTCGGGACAGGGTCTTGAGCTATGGCTACACCTTC. This encodes CASSPRDRVLSYGYTF. Combining the CDR3 with reference TRBV18 and TRBJ1-2 gives the whole variable domain NAGVMQNPRHLVRRRGQEARLRCSPMKGHSHVYWYRQLPEEGLKFMVYLQKENIIDESGMPKERFSAEFPKEGPSILRIQQVVRGDSAAYFCASSPRDRVLSYGYTFGSGTRLTVV.

The CDR3 here is CASSPPEAGHGRSEQFF. DNA of the CDR3: TGTGCCAGCTCACCACCGGAAGCGGGGCACGGTCGGTCTGAGCAGTTCTTC. The gene calls are TRBV18 and TRBJ2-1; 7 bases fit TRBD2. The germline CDR1 and CDR2 sequences are KGHSH and LQKENI. The CDR3 runs 17 residues. The trim removed 0 bases at V and 9 bases at J, leaving 14 bases unmatched.

This clone occurred once. The chain is built from TRBV27 and TRBJ1-1; D is unclear. Germline values: CDR1 MNHEY, CDR2 SMNVEV (reference sequence). V was clipped by 3 bases and J by 1 base, with 9 bases between them. The CDR3 consists of 14 residues. The CDR3 nucleotides are TGTGCCAGCAGTTTCATAGCGGGGAACACTGAAGCTTTCTTT. It translates to CASSFIAGNTEAFF.

The rearrangement links TRBV24-1 to TRBJ2-4; no reliable D call. Trimming cost V 3 bases and J 3 bases, with 11 bases left between them. The CDR3 is made up of 15 amino acids. Germline V gives CDR1 KGHDR, CDR2 SFDVKD. The CDR3: CATSDPDINKNIQYF. DNA for the CDR3: TGTGCCACCAGTGATCCTGACATCAACAAAAACATTCAGTACTTC.

J is TRBJ1-2 and V is TRBV29-1; TRBD1 might be the D (5 bases). Between the trimmed V and J ends, which lost 8 bases and 3 bases, there was a span of 16 bases. Per germline, CDR1 SQVTM and CDR2 ANQGSEA. CDR3 length: 13 residues. CDR3 DNA sequence: TGCAGCTCGACTATGGGAGGGGACTATGGCTACACCTTC. Translating gives CSSTMGGDYGYTF.

V gene TRBV5-1 combines with J gene TRBJ1-2, with 9 bases that match TRBD1. V lost 3 bases, J lost 8 bases, and 8 bases stayed unmatched. The CDR3 consists of 14 residues. CDR1 is SGHRS, CDR2 YFSETQ, per germline. The CDR3 bases are TGCGCCAGCAGCTGGGGCGGACAGGGGAACGGCTACACCTTC. Translation: CASSWGGQGNGYTF.

The sample holds one count of this clone. The chain employs TRBV7-2 and TRBJ2-2; TRBD2 agrees at 11 bases. The CDR3 runs 17 residues. Germline CDR1 is SGHTA and CDR2 is FQGNSA. V shed 2 bases and J 5 bases; nucleotides not matched to a gene: 7. CDR3 amino acids: CASSLRPTSGRTGELFF. The CDR3 DNA is TGTGCCAGCAGCTTACGGCCCACTAGCGGGAGAACCGGGGAGCTGTTTTTT.

This clone was detected a few times. The CDR3 loop reads CASTPEAGNQPQHF. CDR3 bases: TGCGCCAGCACCCCTGAGGCCGGAAATCAGCCCCAGCATTTT. The chain joins TRBV4-1 to TRBJ1-5; D ambiguous. V was trimmed by 7 bases and J by 4 bases, leaving 14 bases between them. The CDR3 is 14 residues long. Germline V lookup: CDR1 MGHRA, CDR2 YSYEKL.

V usage is TRBV7-9 and J usage is TRBJ1-4, with a possible D match to TRBD1 (6 bases). V dropped 5 bases and J dropped 8 bases, with 15 bases sitting between them. The CDR3 extends over 14 amino acids. CDR1 and CDR2 (germline): SEHNR, FQNEAQ (reference sequence). The CDR3: CASSQGQSPEKLFF. CDR3 bases: TGTGCCAGCAGCCAAGGACAGTCACCGGAAAAACTGTTTTTT.

V usage is TRBV3-1 (or the pseudogene TRBV3-2) and J usage is TRBJ1-5; maybe TRBD1 (5 bases). Trimming removed 1 base at V and 7 bases at J, with 8 bases between. Germline CDR1 LGHDT, CDR2 YNNKEL (reference sequence). The CDR3 has 13 residues. CDR3 sequence reads: CASSQVDSQPQHF. In nucleotides, the CDR3 is TGTGCCAGCAGCCAAGTTGACAGCCAGCCCCAGCATTTT.

This chain links TRBV27 with TRBJ1-5; 10 bases match TRBD1. V shed 6 bases, J shed 1 base, and the junction held 6 bases outside the gene matches. There are 16 residues in the CDR3. Germline values: CDR1 MNHEY, CDR2 SMNVEV (reference sequence). The CDR3, as DNA: TGTGCCAGCAGCCGAACGGACAGGGGGAGCAATCAGCCCCAGCATTTT. As protein: CASSRTDRGSNQPQHF.

The chain carries TRBV7-2 and TRBJ2-5; D is ambiguous. Germline CDR1 is SGHTA and CDR2 is FQGNSA. The V end was cut by 1 base, the J end by 5 bases, with 11 bases between. The CDR3 has 14 residues. The chain's CDR3 is CASSLVVAAETQYF. The CDR3, as DNA: TGTGCCAGCAGCTTAGTGGTGGCGGCTGAGACCCAGTACTTC.

On this clone: This CDR3 fails to terminate in the conserved phenylalanine or tryptophan, so it likely reflects a read error. This sequence joins TRBV20-1 and TRBJ1-2; maybe TRBD1 (5 bases). Germline V lookup: CDR1 DFQATT, CDR2 SNEGSKA (reference sequence). This CDR3 has 12 amino acids. V shed 3 bases and J shed 5 bases, with 10 bases lying between them. The CDR3 nucleotides read TGCAGTGCTAGTCCGACAGTATATGGCTACACCCTC. It specifies CSASPTVYGYTL.

Note on this clone: The conserved phenylalanine or tryptophan normally closing the CDR3 is absent here, so this likely arose from a read error. The DNA is left out, because the CDR3 cannot be placed on it with certainty; the CDR3 is given as TCRdb lists it. The V gene is TRBV3-1 (or the pseudogene TRBV3-2), the J gene TRBJ2-7; the table's D gene call, TRBD1, was not cross checked with the DNA. The CDR3 spans 12 residues, counting both ends. The V gene's germline CDR1 is LGHDT and CDR2 YNNKEL (reference sequence). The CDR3 region is CASSQDRDRPSG.